This entry is about one TCR beta chain. Trimming left V 4 bases short and J 5 bases short, with 11 bases between. The germline V gene has CDR1 LNHNV and CDR2 YYDKDF (reference sequence). This CDR3 contains 14 residues. This specimen comes from a study of cytomegalovirus exposure and HLA in healthy donors. Primers included in the PCR were 60 Vbeta and 13 Jbeta primers. The protocol was immunoSEQ multiplex PCR, while the TCRdb copy is restricted to in-frame clones and leaves out a portion. The sample gives under 150,000 clones, 60% to 85% of which show up once; about 1% is in the top ten. The receptor was isolated from a man between 18 and 35 years old in good health and CMV-seronegative. V and J are TRBV15 and TRBJ1-4, with a possible D match to TRBD1 (5 bases). Material for sequencing was PBMCs. The DNA for the CDR3 is TGTGCCACCAGCAACCCGGGACTGAATGAAAAACTGTTTTTT. This translates into CATSNPGLNEKLFF.